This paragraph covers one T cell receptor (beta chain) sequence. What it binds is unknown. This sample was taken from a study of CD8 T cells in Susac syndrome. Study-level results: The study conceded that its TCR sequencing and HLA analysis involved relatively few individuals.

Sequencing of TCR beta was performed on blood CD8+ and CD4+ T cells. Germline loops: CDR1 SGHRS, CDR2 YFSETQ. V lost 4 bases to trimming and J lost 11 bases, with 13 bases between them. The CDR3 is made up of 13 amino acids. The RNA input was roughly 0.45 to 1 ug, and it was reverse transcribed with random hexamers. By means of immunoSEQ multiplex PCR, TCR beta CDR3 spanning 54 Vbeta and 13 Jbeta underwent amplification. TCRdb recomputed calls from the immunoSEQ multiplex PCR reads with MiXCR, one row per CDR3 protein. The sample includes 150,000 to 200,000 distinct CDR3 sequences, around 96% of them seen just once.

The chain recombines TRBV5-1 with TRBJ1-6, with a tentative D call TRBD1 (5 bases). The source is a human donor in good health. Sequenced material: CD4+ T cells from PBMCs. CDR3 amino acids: CASSEGPNPPLHF. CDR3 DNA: TGCGCCAGCAGCGAGGGACCGAACCCACCCCTCCACTTT.